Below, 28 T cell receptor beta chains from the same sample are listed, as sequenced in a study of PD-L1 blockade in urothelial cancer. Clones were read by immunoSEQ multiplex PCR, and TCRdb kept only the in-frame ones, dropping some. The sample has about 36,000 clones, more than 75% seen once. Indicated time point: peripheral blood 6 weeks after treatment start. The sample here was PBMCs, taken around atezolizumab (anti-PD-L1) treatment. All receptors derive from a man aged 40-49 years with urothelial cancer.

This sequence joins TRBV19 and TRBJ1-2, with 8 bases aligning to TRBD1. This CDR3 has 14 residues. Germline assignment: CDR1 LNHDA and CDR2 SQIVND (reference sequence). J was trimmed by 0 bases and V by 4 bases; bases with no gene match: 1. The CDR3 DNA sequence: TGTGCCAGTAGTAGACAGGGGACTAACTATGGCTACACCTTC. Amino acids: CASSRQGTNYGYTF.

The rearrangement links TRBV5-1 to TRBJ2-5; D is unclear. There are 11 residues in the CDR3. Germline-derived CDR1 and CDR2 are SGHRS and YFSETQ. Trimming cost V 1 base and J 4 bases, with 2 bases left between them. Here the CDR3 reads CASSLLETQYF. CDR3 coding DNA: TGCGCCAGCAGCTTGCTAGAGACCCAGTACTTC.

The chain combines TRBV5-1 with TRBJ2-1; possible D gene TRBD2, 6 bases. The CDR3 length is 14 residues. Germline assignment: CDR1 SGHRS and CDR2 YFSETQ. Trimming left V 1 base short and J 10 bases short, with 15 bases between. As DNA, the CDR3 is TGCGCCAGCAGCTTGCGGGACTTGAGGAAGGAGCAGTTCTTC. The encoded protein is CASSLRDLRKEQFF.

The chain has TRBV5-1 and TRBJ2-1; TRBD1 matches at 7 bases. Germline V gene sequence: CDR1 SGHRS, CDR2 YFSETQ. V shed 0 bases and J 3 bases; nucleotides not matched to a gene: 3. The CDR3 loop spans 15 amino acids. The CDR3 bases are TGCGCCAGCAGCTTGGTAGGGACAGACTACAATGAGCAGTTCTTC. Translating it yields CASSLVGTDYNEQFF.

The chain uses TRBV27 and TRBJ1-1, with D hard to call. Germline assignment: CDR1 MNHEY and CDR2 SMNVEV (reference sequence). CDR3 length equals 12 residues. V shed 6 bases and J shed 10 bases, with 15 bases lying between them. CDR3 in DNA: TGTGCCAGCAGGAGGGCACCTTCACCAGCTTTCTTT. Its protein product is CASRRAPSPAFF.

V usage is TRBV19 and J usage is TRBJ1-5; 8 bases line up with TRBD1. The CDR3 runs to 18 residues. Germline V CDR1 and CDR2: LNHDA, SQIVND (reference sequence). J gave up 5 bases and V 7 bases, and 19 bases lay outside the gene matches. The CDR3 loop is CASNPRPWTGIDYQPQHF. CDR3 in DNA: TGTGCCAGTAACCCCAGACCTTGGACAGGGATCGATTATCAGCCCCAGCATTTT. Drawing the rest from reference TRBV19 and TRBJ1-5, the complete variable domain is DGGITQSPKYLFRKEGQNVTLSCEQNLNHDAMYWYRQDPGQGLRLIYYSQIVNDFQKGDIAEGYSVSREKKESFPLTVTSAQKNPTAFYLCASNPRPWTGIDYQPQHFGDGTRLSIL.

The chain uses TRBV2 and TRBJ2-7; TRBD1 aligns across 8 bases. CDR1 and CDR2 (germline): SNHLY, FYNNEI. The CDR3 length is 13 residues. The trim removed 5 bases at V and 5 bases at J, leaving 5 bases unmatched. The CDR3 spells CASSRQGMDEQYF. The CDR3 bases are TGTGCCAGCAGTCGACAGGGGATGGACGAGCAGTACTTC.

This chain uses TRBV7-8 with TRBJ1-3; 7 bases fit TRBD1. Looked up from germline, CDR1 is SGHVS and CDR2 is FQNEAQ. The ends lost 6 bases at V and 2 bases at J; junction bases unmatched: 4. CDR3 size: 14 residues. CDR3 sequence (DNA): TGTGCCAGCAGGGTCGACAGGGCTGGAAACACCATATATTTT. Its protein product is CASRVDRAGNTIYF.

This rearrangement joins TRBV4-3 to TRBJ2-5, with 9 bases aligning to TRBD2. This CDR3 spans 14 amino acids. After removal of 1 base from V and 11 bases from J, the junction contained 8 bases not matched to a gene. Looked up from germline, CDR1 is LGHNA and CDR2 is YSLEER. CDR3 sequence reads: CASSQVAGEGAQYF. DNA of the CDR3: TGCGCCAGCAGCCAAGTAGCGGGAGAGGGGGCTCAGTACTTC.

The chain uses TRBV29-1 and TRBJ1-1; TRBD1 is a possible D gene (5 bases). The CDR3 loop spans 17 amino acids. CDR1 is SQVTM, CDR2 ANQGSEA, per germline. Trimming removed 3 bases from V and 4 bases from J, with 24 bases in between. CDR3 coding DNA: TGCAGCGTTGACGGAGTTACTCGGGGGGGTAGTAGCACTGAAGCTTTCTTT. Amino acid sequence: CSVDGVTRGGSSTEAFF.

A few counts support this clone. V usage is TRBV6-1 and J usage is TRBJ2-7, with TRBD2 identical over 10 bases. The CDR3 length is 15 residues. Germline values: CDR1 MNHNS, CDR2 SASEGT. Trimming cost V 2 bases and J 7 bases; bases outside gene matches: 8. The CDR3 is CASSERLAGVPEQYF. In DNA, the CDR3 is TGTGCCAGCAGTGAACGCCTAGCGGGAGTTCCGGAGCAGTACTTC.

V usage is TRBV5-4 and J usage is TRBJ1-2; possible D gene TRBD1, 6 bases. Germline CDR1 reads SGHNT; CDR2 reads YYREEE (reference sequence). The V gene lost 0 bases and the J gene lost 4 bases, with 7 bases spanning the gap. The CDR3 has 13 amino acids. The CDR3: CASSLGGPYGYTF. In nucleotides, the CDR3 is TGTGCCAGCAGCTTGGGGGGGCCCTATGGCTACACCTTC.

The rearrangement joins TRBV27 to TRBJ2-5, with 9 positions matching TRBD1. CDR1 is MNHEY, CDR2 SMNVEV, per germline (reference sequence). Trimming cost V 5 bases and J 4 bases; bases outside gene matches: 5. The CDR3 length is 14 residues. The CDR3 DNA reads TGTGCCAGCAGTCTTACAGGGGGCTCAGAGACCCAGTACTTC. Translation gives CASSLTGGSETQYF.

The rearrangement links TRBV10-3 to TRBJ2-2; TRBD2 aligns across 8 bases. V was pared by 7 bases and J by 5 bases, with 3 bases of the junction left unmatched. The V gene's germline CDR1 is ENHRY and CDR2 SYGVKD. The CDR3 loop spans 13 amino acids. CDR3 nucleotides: TGTGCCATCAAGCAGCGGGAGACCGGGGAGCTGTTTTTT. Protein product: CAIKQRETGELFF.

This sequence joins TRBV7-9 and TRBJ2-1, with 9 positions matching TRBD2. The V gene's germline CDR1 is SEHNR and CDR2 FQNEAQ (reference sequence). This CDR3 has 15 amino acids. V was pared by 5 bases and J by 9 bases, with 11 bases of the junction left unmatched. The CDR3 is CASSPSGGFLAEQFF. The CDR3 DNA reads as TGTGCCAGCAGCCCCAGCGGGGGGTTTCTCGCTGAGCAGTTCTTC.

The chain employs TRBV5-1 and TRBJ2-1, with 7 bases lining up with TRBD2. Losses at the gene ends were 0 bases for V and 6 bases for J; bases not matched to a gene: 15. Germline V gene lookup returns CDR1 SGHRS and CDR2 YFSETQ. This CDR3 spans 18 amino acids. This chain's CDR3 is CASSLAPRLAERLNEQFF. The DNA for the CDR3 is TGCGCCAGCAGCTTGGCTCCCCGACTAGCCGAGCGTCTCAATGAGCAGTTCTTC.

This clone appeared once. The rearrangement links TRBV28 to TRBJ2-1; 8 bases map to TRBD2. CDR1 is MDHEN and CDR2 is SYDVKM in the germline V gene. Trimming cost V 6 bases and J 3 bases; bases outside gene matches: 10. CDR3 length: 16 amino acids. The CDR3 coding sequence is TGTGCCAGCAGCCTACGGACTAGCCGGAACTACAATGAGCAGTTCTTC. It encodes CASSLRTSRNYNEQFF.

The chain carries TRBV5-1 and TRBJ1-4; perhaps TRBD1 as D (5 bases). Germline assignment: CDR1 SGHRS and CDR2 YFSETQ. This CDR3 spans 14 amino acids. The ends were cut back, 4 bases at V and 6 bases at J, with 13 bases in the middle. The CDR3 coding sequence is TGCGCCAGCAGCCGTGACAGACCCGATGAAAAACTGTTTTTT. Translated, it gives CASSRDRPDEKLFF.

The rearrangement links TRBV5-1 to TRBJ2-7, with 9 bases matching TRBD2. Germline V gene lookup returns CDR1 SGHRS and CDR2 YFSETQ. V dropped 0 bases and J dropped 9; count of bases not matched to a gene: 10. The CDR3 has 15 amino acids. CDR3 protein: CASSLGQVAGEGQYF. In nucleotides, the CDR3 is TGCGCCAGCAGCTTGGGGCAAGTAGCGGGAGAAGGGCAGTACTTC.

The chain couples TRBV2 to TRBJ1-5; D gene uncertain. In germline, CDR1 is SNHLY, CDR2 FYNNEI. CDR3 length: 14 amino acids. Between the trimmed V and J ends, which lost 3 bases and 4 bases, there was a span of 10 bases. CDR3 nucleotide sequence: TGTGCCAGCAGTGACCAAGGAGGGAATCAGCCCCAGCATTTT. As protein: CASSDQGGNQPQHF.

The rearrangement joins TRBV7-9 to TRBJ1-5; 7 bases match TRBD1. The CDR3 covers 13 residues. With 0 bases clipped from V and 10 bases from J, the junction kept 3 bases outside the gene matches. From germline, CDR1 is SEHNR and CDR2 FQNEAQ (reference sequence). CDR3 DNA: TGTGCCAGCAGCTTAGCACAGGGGATACCCCAGCATTTT. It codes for CASSLAQGIPQHF. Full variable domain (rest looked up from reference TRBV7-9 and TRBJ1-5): DTGVSQNPRHKITKRGQNVTFRCDPISEHNRLYWYRQTLGQGPEFLTYFQNEAQLEKSRLLSDRFSAERPKGSFSTLEIQRTEQGDSAMYLCASSLAQGIPQHFGDGTRLSIL.

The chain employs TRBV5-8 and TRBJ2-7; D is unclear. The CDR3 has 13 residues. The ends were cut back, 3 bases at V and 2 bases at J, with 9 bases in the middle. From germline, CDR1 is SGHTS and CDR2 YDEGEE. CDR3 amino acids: CASSSLVAYEQYF. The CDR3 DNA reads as TGTGCCAGCAGCTCCCTAGTGGCCTACGAGCAGTACTTC.

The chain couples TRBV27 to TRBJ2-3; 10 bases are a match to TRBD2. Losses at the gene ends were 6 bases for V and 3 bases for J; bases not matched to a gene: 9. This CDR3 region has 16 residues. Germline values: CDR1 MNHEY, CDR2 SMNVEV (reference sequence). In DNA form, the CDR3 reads TGTGCCAGCAGACCTCTAGCGGGAGTTATTACAGATACGCAGTATTTT. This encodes CASRPLAGVITDTQYF.

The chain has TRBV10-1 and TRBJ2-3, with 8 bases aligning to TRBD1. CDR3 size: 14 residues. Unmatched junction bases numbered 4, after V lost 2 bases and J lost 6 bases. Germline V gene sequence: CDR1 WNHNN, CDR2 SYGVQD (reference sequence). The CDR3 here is CASSEAGQADTQYF. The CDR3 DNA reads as TGCGCCAGCAGTGAGGCGGGACAGGCCGATACGCAGTATTTT.

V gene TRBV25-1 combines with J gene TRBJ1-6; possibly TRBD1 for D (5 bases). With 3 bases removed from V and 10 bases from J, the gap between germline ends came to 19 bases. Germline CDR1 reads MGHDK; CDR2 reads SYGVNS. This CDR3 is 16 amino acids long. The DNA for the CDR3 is TGTGCCAGCAGTGACCCCTCGGTGGGGCTATGGTCACCCCTCCACTTT. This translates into CASSDPSVGLWSPLHF.

The CDR3 DNA sequence: TGTGCCAGCAGCCTCCAGGGATTCCCCACCGGGGAGCTGTTTTTT. This sequence encodes CASSLQGFPTGELFF. This chain connects TRBV11-2 to TRBJ2-2, with D possibly TRBD1 on 5 matching bases. Per germline, CDR1 SGHAT and CDR2 FQNNGV. With 5 bases removed from V and 4 bases from J, the gap between germline ends came to 14 bases. The CDR3 sequence is 15 residues long.

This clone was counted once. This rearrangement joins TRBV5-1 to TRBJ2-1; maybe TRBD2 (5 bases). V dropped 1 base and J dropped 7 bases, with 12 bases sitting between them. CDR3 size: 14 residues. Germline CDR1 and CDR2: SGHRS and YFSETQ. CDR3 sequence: CASSLRRAINEQFF. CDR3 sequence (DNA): TGCGCCAGCAGCTTGCGGCGGGCCATTAATGAGCAGTTCTTC.

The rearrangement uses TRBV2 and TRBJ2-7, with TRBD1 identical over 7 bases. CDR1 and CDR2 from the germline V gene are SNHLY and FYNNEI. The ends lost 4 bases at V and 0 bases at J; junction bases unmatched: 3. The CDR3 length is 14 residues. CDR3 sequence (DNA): TGTGCCAGCAGTGTGGGGGACAGCTCCTACGAGCAGTACTTC. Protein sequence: CASSVGDSSYEQYF.